The present entry profiles one T cell receptor (beta chain) with its context. Many counts were recorded for this clonotype. Its antigen has not been determined. A read error may produce the germline difference seen at one junction end. TCR beta CDR3 regions were amplified from RNA transcripts. The first round of RT-PCR for the TCR CDR3 was performed with the HTBI primer set and the Qiagen OneStep RT-PCR kit. Libraries were constructed in a second round of multiplex PCR, after which size selection and purification were performed. The libraries were sequenced on an Illumina HiSeq2000 using paired-end 100 bp reads. Concerning the study's data processing: Raw data were processed with SOAPnuke, discarding reads with adapters, uncalled bases, mean Phred below 15, or no exact constant-primer or identifier match. High-quality paired reads were merged with COPE v1.2.5, and unique nucleotide sequences were defined as clonotypes. Clonotypes were aligned to IMGT TRBV, TRBD and TRBJ reference segments using MiTCR v1.1. The analysis included only V-J combinations with a frequency above 0.0001, which together covered more than 98% of the repertoires. A TCS score was defined as the ratio between F50 (clonal expansion) and ExV (chaos), using BLOSUM62-based TCRdist between CDR3 peptides within each V-J. Welch's t-statistics and random forest reduced roughly 540 V-J features to roughly 13, which were used in a naive Bayes classifier (R e1071). TCRdb ran its own pipeline on the public reads, namely fastp trimming at Q25 and MiXCR clone calling, and kept in-frame beta chains. When rows share a CDR3 protein, they turn into one entry using the most common DNA and genes. These V and J calls derive from TCRdb rather than the authors' analysis. The sample table shows approximately 490,000 distinct CDR3 sequences, and 20% to 25% are seen once. The ten most abundant clones make up 49% of the sample.

The CDR3 goes from the cysteine to the phenylalanine over 14 residues. Only the CDR3 DNA stays, 42 bases, in frame from base 1. CDR1 is given as SGHRS and CDR2 as YFSETQ, both from the germline V gene. The sample comes from a study of T cells in Graves' hyperthyroidism and ophthalmopathy (dated by TCRdb to the late 2010s). About the investigation overall: Peripheral blood was collected at initial diagnosis, before any treatment. In six Graves' hyperthyroidism patients, the study also compared T-cell repertoires from thyroid tissue with T-cell repertoires from blood. The roughly 91 discovery patients were randomly divided into training and test sets at a 7:3 ratio. TCR Vbeta CDR3 sequencing of 130 to 150 peripheral blood samples (roughly 41 ophthalmopathy, some 75 hyperthyroidism and approximately 17 progressor patients) is reported in the paper. Prospective prediction of ophthalmopathy was tested in an independent validation cohort of fewer than 20 hyperthyroidism patients and approximately 17 patients who later progressed to ophthalmopathy. After sampling, hyperthyroidism patients received methimazole starting at 30 mg daily, and ophthalmopathy patients received high-dose intravenous methylprednisolone. TCR V-J signatures able to tell the groups apart were searched for in a discovery cohort of 90 to 100 patients, of whom over 40 had Graves' ophthalmopathy and 55 to 60 had stable Graves' hyperthyroidism.

Ophthalmopathy patients had moderately to severely active disease, with a Clinical Activity Score of 3 or more, a NOSPECS grade of 4 or more, and a disease duration of less than 3 months. The study excluded patients with uncontrolled infections, other autoimmune diseases, pregnancy or lactation. Diagnoses were established on the basis of clinical symptoms, serum thyroxine and TRAb, thyroid ultrasound, and orbital computed tomography. Ficoll-Paque density gradient centrifugation was used to isolate PBMCs from about 9.4 ml of fresh peripheral blood. Total RNA was extracted with Trizol reagent, and quality was checked on an Agilent 2100 Bioanalyzer. The research as a whole found: In validation, the model predicted progression to ophthalmopathy with 60% to 71% sensitivity and about 72% specificity, a median of around six months before onset. No statistical method was used to fix the sample size in advance, and group allocation was not hidden from the investigators. Most expanded thyroid clonotypes (frequency above 0.001) were also detected in blood, a finding suggesting that blood repertoires may reflect thyroid immune responses. Ophthalmopathy was separated from stable hyperthyroidism by a 13 V-J signature model, with over 85% sensitivity and approximately 81% specificity obtained in cross-validation and 80%/75% obtained in testing.

The sequence derives from an older woman with Graves' ophthalmopathy. The sequenced material came from blood. The V gene is TRBV5-1 and the J gene is TRBJ1-2; D gene: possibly TRBD1, on 5 matching bases. The CDR3 protein: CASSLEGYNYGYTF. Read as DNA, the sequence is TGTGCCAGCAGCTTAGAGGGGTATAACTATGGCTACACCTTC. With all but the CDR3 taken from the reference TRBV5-1 and TRBJ1-2 genes, the full variable domain is: KAGVTQTPRYLIKTRGQQVTLSCSPISGHRSVSWYQQTPGQGLQFLFEYFSETQRNKGNFPGRFSGRQFSNSRSEMNVSTLELGDSALYLCASSLEGYNYGYTFGSGTRLTVV.